One and the same sample provided the 15 T cell receptor beta chains below, sequenced in a study of T-cell memory formation after mild COVID-19. TCRdb itself ran the 5' RACE reads through MiXCR, one entry per CDR3 protein. The profile shows roughly 450,000 distinct CDR3 sequences, about 18% of them singletons. The sequencing sample was made of PBMCs or a T cell subset sorted from them (not recorded which). These receptors came from an adult woman who had mild COVID-19 (a few samples of this study predate the infection). Cell type and time point are not known.

V gene TRBV7-2 combines with J gene TRBJ2-2; D remains ambiguous. The CDR3 extends over 14 amino acids. CDR1 is SGHTA, CDR2 FQGNSA, per germline. Trimming shortened V by 7 bases and J by 8 bases, and 17 bases separated the two germline ends. The CDR3 loop is CASTRSWEAGELFF. Written as DNA, the CDR3 is TGTGCCAGCACAAGGTCGTGGGAAGCAGGGGAGCTGTTTTTT.

This clonotype occurred a few times. The J gene is TRBJ2-7, the V gene TRBV7-6; D is undetermined. Germline V gives CDR1 SGHVS, CDR2 FNYEAQ. This CDR3 region has 15 residues. V lost 5 bases, J lost 3 bases, and 17 bases lay in between. CDR3: CASSHPGLYLYEQYF. In DNA, the CDR3 is TGTGCCAGCAGCCACCCCGGCCTTTACCTCTACGAGCAGTACTTC.

The chain couples TRBV7-2 to TRBJ2-3; D is undetermined. The ends were cut back, 3 bases at V and 6 bases at J, with 10 bases in the middle. The CDR3 runs 13 residues. Looked up from germline, CDR1 is SGHTA and CDR2 is FQGNSA. The CDR3 spells CASSLKLVDTQYF. The CDR3 DNA sequence: TGTGCCAGCAGCTTGAAACTTGTGGATACGCAGTATTTT. Full variable domain (missing parts from reference TRBV7-2 and TRBJ2-3): GAGVSQSPSNKVTEKGKDVELRCDPISGHTALYWYRQSLGQGLEFLIYFQGNSAPDKSGLPSDRFSAERTGGSVSTLTIQRTQQEDSAVYLCASSLKLVDTQYFGPGTRLTVL.

The J gene is TRBJ1-1, the V gene TRBV7-9, with a tentative D call TRBD1 (5 bases). The CDR3 runs to 15 residues. Germline lookup yields CDR1 SEHNR and CDR2 FQNEAQ (reference sequence). V dropped 5 bases and J dropped 0 bases, with 13 bases sitting between them. CDR3 nucleotides: TGTGCCAGCAGCCCACATCAGGGATTGAACACTGAAGCTTTCTTT. It translates to CASSPHQGLNTEAFF.

This clonotype was picked up a small number of times. The genes are TRBV11-2 and TRBJ2-3; D unclear. Germline CDR1 reads SGHAT; CDR2 reads FQNNGV. Trimming removed 3 bases at V and 1 base at J, with 5 bases between. The CDR3 extends over 13 amino acids. The CDR3 nucleotides are TGTGCCAGCAGCTTTTGGGGCACAGATACGCAGTATTTT. Protein: CASSFWGTDTQYF.

This clonotype has a handful of counts. V is TRBV27 and J is TRBJ2-5, with 7 bases matching TRBD1. Germline-derived CDR1 and CDR2 are MNHEY and SMNVEV (reference sequence). This CDR3 is built from 14 residues. V was pared by 0 bases and J by 7 bases, with 5 bases of the junction left unmatched. In DNA, the CDR3 is TGTGCCAGCAGTTTATCTCGGACAGGAGGGACCCAGTACTTC. Protein sequence: CASSLSRTGGTQYF.

The V call is TRBV19, the J call TRBJ2-3, with 9 bases matching TRBD2. This CDR3 contains 15 residues. The germline V gene encodes CDR1 LNHDA and CDR2 SQIVND (reference sequence). Unmatched junction bases numbered 4, after V lost 6 bases and J lost 0 bases. CDR3 DNA: TGTGCCAGTAGACGGACTAGCGTTAGCACAGATACGCAGTATTTT. As protein: CASRRTSVSTDTQYF.

This clonotype was observed a handful of times. The chain is built from TRBV15 and TRBJ2-5, with TRBD1 matching 8 bases. This CDR3 contains 13 residues. CDR1 is LNHNV and CDR2 is YYDKDF in the germline V gene (reference sequence). Trimming cost V 8 bases and J 5 bases; bases outside gene matches: 7. CDR3 bases: TGTGCCACCGCCGGGGACAGGTCTGAGACCCAGTACTTC. Translating it yields CATAGDRSETQYF.

This clonotype has just a few counts. The rearrangement joins TRBV28 to TRBJ2-7, with 12 bases that match TRBD1. Germline loops: CDR1 MDHEN, CDR2 SYDVKM. The CDR3 is 17 residues long. The J segment lost 0 bases and the V segment lost 8 bases, leaving 11 bases of the junction unmatched. The CDR3 region has the DNA TGTGCCAGCCCTCCCGCCGGGACAGGGGGCCTCTCCTACGAGCAGTACTTC. The encoded protein is CASPPAGTGGLSYEQYF.

This clonotype was detected only a few times. The V and J genes are TRBV5-1 and TRBJ2-3, with 9 positions matching TRBD1. Germline V gene sequence: CDR1 SGHRS, CDR2 YFSETQ. V shed 4 bases, J shed 2 bases, and the junction held 8 bases outside the gene matches. The CDR3 consists of 16 residues. CDR3 amino acids: CASSPQGQGFTDTQYF. CDR3 sequence (DNA): TGCGCCAGCAGCCCGCAGGGACAGGGTTTCACAGATACGCAGTATTTT.

The chain employs TRBV7-8 and TRBJ1-4; no clear D. The germline V gene encodes CDR1 SGHVS and CDR2 FQNEAQ. V was cut by 3 bases and J by 7 bases, with 12 bases left in between. This CDR3 is 14 amino acids long. CDR3 in amino acids: CASSFQRVGEKLFF. CDR3 nucleotides: TGTGCCAGCAGCTTTCAGAGGGTTGGTGAAAAACTGTTTTTT.

The chain carries TRBV5-6 and TRBJ2-7; TRBD1 or TRBD2 may be the D gene (5 bases each). The germline gives CDR1 SGHDT, CDR2 YYEEEE. Trimming cost V 4 bases and J 5 bases, with 22 bases left between them. The CDR3 loop spans 16 amino acids. The CDR3 sequence: CASSRGPTGRMDEQYF. DNA of the CDR3: TGTGCCAGCAGCCGGGGCCCGACGGGCCGCATGGACGAGCAGTACTTC.

This chain uses TRBV19 with TRBJ2-1, with D hard to call. The germline V and J ends were trimmed by 5 bases and 6 bases, with 11 bases remaining between them. The CDR3 is 13 amino acids. Germline assignment: CDR1 LNHDA and CDR2 SQIVND (reference sequence). The CDR3 DNA sequence: TGTGCCAGTAGTCAAACCTGGATCAATGAGCAGTTCTTC. It translates to CASSQTWINEQFF.

Only a few counts were recorded for this clonotype. The rearrangement joins TRBV7-9 to TRBJ2-5; 8 bases are a match to TRBD1. The CDR3 covers 16 residues. The J segment lost 5 bases and the V segment lost 4 bases, leaving 12 bases of the junction unmatched. Germline CDR1 reads SEHNR; CDR2 reads FQNEAQ (reference sequence). CDR3 protein: CASSSLGQGVRETQYF. CDR3 sequence (DNA): TGTGCCAGCAGCTCCCTAGGACAGGGAGTCCGGGAGACCCAGTACTTC. Full variable domain (remainder filled in from reference TRBV7-9 and TRBJ2-5): DTGVSQNPRHKITKRGQNVTFRCDPISEHNRLYWYRQTLGQGPEFLTYFQNEAQLEKSRLLSDRFSAERPKGSFSTLEIQRTEQGDSAMYLCASSSLGQGVRETQYFGPGTRLLVL.

This clonotype was detected a few times. J is TRBJ2-6 and V is TRBV4-1, with D hard to call. The CDR3 is 16 amino acids. CDR1 and CDR2 from the germline V gene are MGHRA and YSYEKL. Trimming removed 0 bases from V and 2 bases from J, with 8 bases in between. CDR3 sequence: CASSQDPRTGANVLTF. CDR3 nucleotide sequence: TGCGCCAGCAGCCAAGATCCGCGGACTGGGGCCAACGTCCTGACTTTC.